Each of the 11 T cell receptor beta chains below was sequenced from the same sample in a study of human T cells and chemical hapten exposure (dated by TCRdb to the early 2020s). The time point label corresponds to: patch test 1, 2 weeks after DPC sensitization. The treatment or condition tag for this specimen amounts to: therapeutic diphenylcyclopropenone sensitization with weekly scalp DPC. Library preparation employed RACE. The instrument given in TCRdb is NextSeq 500. TCRdb reworked the public reads: Q25 trimming with fastp, MiXCR clone assembly, productive beta chains retained. Rows are combined by CDR3 protein, so each entry shows the most common genes and DNA. The sample contains 50,000 or so distinct CDR3 sequences, less than 9.5% of them found a single time. In total, the top ten clones hold roughly 4% of the sample. The sequences come from whole blood, collected in connection with sensitization to the hapten diphenylcyclopropenone (DPC). The receptors here all came from a woman in her forties or fifties with alopecia areata. Some clones in this sample may be carry-over from other donors' samples.

This clonotype showed up many times. V gene TRBV5-5 combines with J gene TRBJ2-3, with a possible D match to TRBD2 (5 bases). Trimming left V 3 bases short and J 2 bases short, with 13 bases between. CDR3 length equals 15 residues. CDR1 and CDR2 (germline): SGHKS, YYEKEE (reference sequence). The DNA for the CDR3 is TGTGCCAGCAGCTCGAATGGACTCCTCACAGATACGCAGTATTTT. The encoded protein is CASSSNGLLTDTQYF.

V gene TRBV29-1 combines with J gene TRBJ1-1; D is ambiguous. The CDR3 loop spans 13 amino acids. In germline, CDR1 is SQVTM, CDR2 ANQGSEA. The germline V and J ends were trimmed by 7 bases and 3 bases, with 15 bases remaining between them. For the CDR3, the DNA is TGCAGCGCATCACCCGGCGGGGACACTGAAGCTTTCTTT. Translated, it gives CSASPGGDTEAFF.

This clonotype was observed many times. The rearrangement uses TRBV6-6 and TRBJ2-7; D might be TRBD1 (6 bases). In germline, CDR1 is MNHNY, CDR2 SVGAGI (reference sequence). The CDR3 is 14 amino acids. With 2 bases removed from V and 2 bases from J, the gap between germline ends came to 10 bases. DNA for the CDR3: TGTGCCAGCAGTTACCTAACAGGGACCTACGAGCAGTACTTC. Translation: CASSYLTGTYEQYF.

This clonotype was picked up many times. The chain joins TRBV6-2 or TRBV6-3 to TRBJ2-7; a possible D gene is TRBD2 (6 bases). This CDR3 has 15 amino acids. CDR1 is MNHEY and CDR2 is SVGEGT in the germline V gene. Trimming left V 2 bases short and J 1 base short, with 12 bases between. The CDR3 reads CASSYAPGRSYEQYF. The CDR3, as DNA: TGTGCCAGCAGTTACGCCCCAGGGAGGTCCTACGAGCAGTACTTC.

This clonotype was counted ten times or more. V is TRBV9 and J is TRBJ2-3; possibly TRBD1 for D (6 bases). This CDR3 spans 14 amino acids. Trimming cost V 4 bases and J 5 bases, with 14 bases left between them. The germline CDR1 and CDR2 sequences are SGDLS and YYNGEE. The DNA of the CDR3 is TGTGCCAGCAGCCCCCTCCCGACAGGAGATACGCAGTATTTT. Its protein is CASSPLPTGDTQYF. The full variable domain, its missing parts supplied by reference TRBV9 and TRBJ2-3, is DSGVTQTPKHLITATGQRVTLRCSPRSGDLSVYWYQQSLDQGLQFLIQYYNGEERAKGNILERFSAQQFPDLHSELNLSSLELGDSALYFCASSPLPTGDTQYFGPGTRLTVL.

Many counts were recorded for this clonotype. The chain has TRBV29-1 and TRBJ1-1, with D maybe TRBD1 (5 bases). V lost 6 bases and J 1 base, leaving 15 bases between the germline ends. In germline, CDR1 is SQVTM, CDR2 ANQGSEA. The CDR3 has 14 amino acids. The DNA for the CDR3 is TGCAGCGTCACCGGGACGGGGAAGAACACTGAAGCTTTCTTT. Protein: CSVTGTGKNTEAFF.

This clonotype has ten or more counts. The genes are TRBV20-1 and TRBJ2-1, with 8 nucleotides matching TRBD2. This CDR3 is built from 15 residues. V lost 4 bases and J lost 4; bases outside the gene matches: 9. Germline lookup yields CDR1 DFQATT and CDR2 SNEGSKA (reference sequence). CDR3 bases: TGCAGTGCTATCGTCGGCGGGAGGACGTACAATGAGCAGTTCTTC. Amino acid sequence: CSAIVGGRTYNEQFF.

The chain couples TRBV28 to TRBJ1-2, with D perhaps TRBD1 (5 bases). Trimming took 2 bases from V and 8 from J, leaving 15 bases between them. The CDR3 covers 14 residues. The germline CDR1 and CDR2 sequences are MDHEN and SYDVKM. The CDR3 region is CASSLGDLAGGYTF. In DNA, the CDR3 is TGTGCCAGCAGTTTAGGGGACTTAGCTGGGGGCTACACCTTC.

In its sample, this clonotype ranks as medium-sized (0.01 to 0.1%). J is TRBJ2-7 and V is TRBV7-2; D call uncertain. The CDR3 contains 11 residues. Germline V gene data show CDR1 as SGHTA and CDR2 as FQGNSA. V lost 4 bases to trimming and J lost 4 bases, with 5 bases between them. CDR3 coding DNA: TGTGCCAGCAGCTACATGTACGAGCAGTACTTC. Translation gives CASSYMYEQYF.

Sample share makes this clonotype medium-sized. The gene calls are TRBV2 and TRBJ1-5, with D uncertain. Trimming took 2 bases from V and 5 from J, leaving 10 bases between them. The germline CDR1 and CDR2 sequences are SNHLY and FYNNEI. The length of the CDR3 is 14 residues. The CDR3 loop is CASSETGFYQPQHF. In DNA, the CDR3 is TGTGCCAGCAGTGAAACGGGATTCTATCAGCCCCAGCATTTT. The whole variable domain, filled in from reference TRBV2 and TRBJ1-5, reads EPEVTQTPSHQVTQMGQEVILRCVPISNHLYFYWYRQILGQKVEFLVSFYNNEISEKSEIFDDQFSVERPDGSNFTLKIRSTKLEDSAMYFCASSETGFYQPQHFGDGTRLSIL.

This clonotype was observed at least ten times. The chain is built from TRBV7-6 and TRBJ2-1; D uncertain. This CDR3 comprises 13 residues. V gave up 5 bases and J gave up 4 bases, with 9 bases separating them. CDR1 and CDR2 from the germline V gene are SGHVS and FNYEAQ. CDR3 DNA sequence: TGTGCCAGCAGCCCGACTCGATACAATGAGCAGTTCTTC. Translation gives CASSPTRYNEQFF.